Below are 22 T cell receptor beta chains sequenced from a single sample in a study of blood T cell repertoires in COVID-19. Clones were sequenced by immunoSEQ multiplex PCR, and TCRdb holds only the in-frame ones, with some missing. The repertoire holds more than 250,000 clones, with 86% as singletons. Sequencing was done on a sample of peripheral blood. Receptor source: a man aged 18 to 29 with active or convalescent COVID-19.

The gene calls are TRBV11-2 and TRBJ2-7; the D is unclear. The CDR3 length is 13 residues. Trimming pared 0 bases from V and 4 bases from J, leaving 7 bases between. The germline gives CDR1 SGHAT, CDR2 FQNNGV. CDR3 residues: CASSLDPSYEQYF. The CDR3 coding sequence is TGTGCCAGCAGCTTAGATCCCTCTTACGAGCAGTACTTC.

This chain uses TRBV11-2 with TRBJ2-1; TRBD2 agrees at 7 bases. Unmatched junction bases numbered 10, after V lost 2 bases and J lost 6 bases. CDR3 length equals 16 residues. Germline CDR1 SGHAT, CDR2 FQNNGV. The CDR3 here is CASSLSSGGIGNEQFF. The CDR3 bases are TGTGCCAGCAGCTTATCTTCGGGGGGTATAGGCAATGAGCAGTTCTTC.

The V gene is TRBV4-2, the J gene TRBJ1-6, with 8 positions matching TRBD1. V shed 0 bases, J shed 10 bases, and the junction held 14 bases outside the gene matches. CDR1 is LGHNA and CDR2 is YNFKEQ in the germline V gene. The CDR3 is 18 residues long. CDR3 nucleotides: TGTGCCAGCAGCCAAGAGTACACTCGGACAGGGTCGAGATCACCCCTCCACTTT. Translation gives CASSQEYTRTGSRSPLHF.

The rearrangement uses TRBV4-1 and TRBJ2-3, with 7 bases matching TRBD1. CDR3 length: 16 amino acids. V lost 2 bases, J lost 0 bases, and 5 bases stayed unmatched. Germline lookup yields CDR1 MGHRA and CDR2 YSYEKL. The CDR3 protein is CASSQQPGQSTDTQYF. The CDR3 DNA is TGCGCCAGCAGCCAACAACCGGGACAGAGCACAGATACGCAGTATTTT.

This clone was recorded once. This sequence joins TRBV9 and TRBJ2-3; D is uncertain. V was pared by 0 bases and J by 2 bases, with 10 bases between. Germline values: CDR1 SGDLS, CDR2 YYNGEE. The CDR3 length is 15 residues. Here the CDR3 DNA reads TGTGCCAGCAGCGTAGGCAGGCTTGTCACAGATACGCAGTATTTT. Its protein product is CASSVGRLVTDTQYF.

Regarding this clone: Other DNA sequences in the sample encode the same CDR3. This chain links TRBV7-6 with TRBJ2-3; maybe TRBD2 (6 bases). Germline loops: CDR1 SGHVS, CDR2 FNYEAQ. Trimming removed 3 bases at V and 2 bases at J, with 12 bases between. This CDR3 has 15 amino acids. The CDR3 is CASSLGRGSTDTQYF. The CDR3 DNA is TGTGCCAGCAGCTTGGGACGGGGGTCCACAGATACGCAGTATTTT.

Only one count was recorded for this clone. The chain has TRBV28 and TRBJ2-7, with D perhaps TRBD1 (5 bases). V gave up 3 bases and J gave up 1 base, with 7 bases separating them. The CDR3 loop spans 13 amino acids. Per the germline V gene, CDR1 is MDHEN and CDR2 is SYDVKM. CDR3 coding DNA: TGTGCCAGCAGTTTTGCAGGGTCCTACGAGCAGTACTTC. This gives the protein CASSFAGSYEQYF.

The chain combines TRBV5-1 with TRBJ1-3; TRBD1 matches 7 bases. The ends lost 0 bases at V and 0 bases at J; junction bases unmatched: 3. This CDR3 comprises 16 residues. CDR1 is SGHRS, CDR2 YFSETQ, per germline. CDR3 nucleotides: TGCGCCAGCAGCTTGGGACAGGGCTCCTCTGGAAACACCATATATTTT. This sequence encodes CASSLGQGSSGNTIYF.

This CDR3 is CASSRRQLGANTEAFF. CDR3 coding DNA: TGTGCCAGTAGCAGACGACAGTTGGGGGCGAACACTGAAGCTTTCTTT. The chain combines TRBV19 with TRBJ1-1, with D tentatively TRBD1 (6 bases). CDR1 and CDR2 from the germline V gene are LNHDA and SQIVND (reference sequence). The CDR3 is 16 residues long. Between the trimmed V and J ends, which lost 6 bases and 1 base, there was a span of 18 bases.

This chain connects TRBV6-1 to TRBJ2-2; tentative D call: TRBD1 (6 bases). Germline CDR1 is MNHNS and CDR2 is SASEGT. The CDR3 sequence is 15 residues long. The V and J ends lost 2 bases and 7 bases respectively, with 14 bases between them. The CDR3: CASSESPGDNGELFF. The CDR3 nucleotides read TGTGCCAGCAGTGAATCCCCAGGGGACAACGGGGAGCTGTTTTTT.

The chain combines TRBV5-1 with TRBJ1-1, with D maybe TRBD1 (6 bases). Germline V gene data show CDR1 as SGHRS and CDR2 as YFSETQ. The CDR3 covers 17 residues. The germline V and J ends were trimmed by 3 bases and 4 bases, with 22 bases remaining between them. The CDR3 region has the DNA TGCGCCAGCAGCTCGGGGGCGGGAGGCAACTTAGCCACTGAAGCTTTCTTT. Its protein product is CASSSGAGGNLATEAFF.

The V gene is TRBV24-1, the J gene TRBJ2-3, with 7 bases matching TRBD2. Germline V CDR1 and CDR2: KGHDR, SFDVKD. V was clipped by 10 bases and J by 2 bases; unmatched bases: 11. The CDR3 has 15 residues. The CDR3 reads CATAPSAGVTDTQYF. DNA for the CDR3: TGTGCCACTGCCCCATCTGCGGGGGTCACAGATACGCAGTATTTT.

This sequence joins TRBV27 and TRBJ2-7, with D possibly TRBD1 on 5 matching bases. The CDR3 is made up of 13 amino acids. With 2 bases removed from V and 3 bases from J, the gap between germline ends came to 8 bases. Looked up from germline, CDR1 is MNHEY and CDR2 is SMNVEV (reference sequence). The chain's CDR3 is CASSLIRGYEQYF. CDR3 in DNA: TGTGCCAGCAGTTTAATTAGGGGCTACGAGCAGTACTTC.

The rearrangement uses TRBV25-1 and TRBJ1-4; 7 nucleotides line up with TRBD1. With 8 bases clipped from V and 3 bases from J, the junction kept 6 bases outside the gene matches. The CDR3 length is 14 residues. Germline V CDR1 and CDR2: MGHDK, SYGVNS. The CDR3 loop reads CASGLGQSNEKLFF. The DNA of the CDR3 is TGTGCCAGCGGGTTGGGACAGTCTAATGAAAAACTGTTTTTT.

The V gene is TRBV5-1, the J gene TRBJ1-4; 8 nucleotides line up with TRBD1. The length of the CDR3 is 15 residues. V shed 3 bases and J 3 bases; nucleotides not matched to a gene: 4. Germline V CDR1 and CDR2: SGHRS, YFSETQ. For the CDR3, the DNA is TGCGCCAGCAGCTGGGGACAGGAGTCTAATGAAAAACTGTTTTTT. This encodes CASSWGQESNEKLFF.

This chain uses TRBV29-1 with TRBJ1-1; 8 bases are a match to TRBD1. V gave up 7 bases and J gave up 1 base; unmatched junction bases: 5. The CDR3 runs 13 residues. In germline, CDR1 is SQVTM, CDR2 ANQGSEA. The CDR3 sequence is CSGQGAANTEAFF. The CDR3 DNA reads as TGCAGCGGCCAGGGGGCTGCGAACACTGAAGCTTTCTTT.

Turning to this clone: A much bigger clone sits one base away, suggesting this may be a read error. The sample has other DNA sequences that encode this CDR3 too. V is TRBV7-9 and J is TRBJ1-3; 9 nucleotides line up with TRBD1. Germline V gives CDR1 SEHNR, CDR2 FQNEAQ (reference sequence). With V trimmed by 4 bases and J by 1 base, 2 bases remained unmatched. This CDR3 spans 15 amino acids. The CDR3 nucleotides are TGTGCCAGCAGCTACGGACAGGGGTCTGGAAACACCATATATTTT. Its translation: CASSYGQGSGNTIYF.

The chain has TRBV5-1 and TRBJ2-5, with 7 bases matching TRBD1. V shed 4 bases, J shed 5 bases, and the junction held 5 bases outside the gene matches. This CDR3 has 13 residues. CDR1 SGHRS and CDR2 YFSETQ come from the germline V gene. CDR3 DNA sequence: TGCGCCAGCAGCCGAGGGGGCGGGGAGACCCAGTACTTC. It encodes CASSRGGGETQYF.

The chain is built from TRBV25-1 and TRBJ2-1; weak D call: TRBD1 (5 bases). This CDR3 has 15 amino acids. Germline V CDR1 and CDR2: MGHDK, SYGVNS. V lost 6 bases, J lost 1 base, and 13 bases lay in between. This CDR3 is CASSKGRLSYNEQFF. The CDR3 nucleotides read TGTGCCAGCAGCAAGGGGCGGTTGTCCTACAATGAGCAGTTCTTC.

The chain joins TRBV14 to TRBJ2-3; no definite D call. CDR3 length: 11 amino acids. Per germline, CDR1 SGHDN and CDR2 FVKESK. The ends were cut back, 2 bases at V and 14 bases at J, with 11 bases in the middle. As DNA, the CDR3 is TGTGCCAGCAGCCAAACTACACCCTGGTATTTT. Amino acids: CASSQTTPWYF.

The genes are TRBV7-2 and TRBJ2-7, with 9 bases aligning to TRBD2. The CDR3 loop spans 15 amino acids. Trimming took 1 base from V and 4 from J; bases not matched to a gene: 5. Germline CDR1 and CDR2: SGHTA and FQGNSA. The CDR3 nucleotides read TGTGCCAGCAGCTTAGGAGTAGCGGGAGTTTACGAGCAGTACTTC. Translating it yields CASSLGVAGVYEQYF.

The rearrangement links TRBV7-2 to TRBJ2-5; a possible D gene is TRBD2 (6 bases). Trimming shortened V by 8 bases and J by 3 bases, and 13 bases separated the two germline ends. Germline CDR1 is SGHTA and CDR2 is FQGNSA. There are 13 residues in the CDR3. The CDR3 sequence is CASGPTREETQYF. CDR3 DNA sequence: TGTGCCAGCGGACCGACTAGGGAAGAGACCCAGTACTTC.